This passage covers 5 T cell receptor beta chains from one sample sequenced in a study of OX40 agonist ivuxolimab in advanced cancers. Clones were read by immunoSEQ multiplex PCR, and TCRdb kept only the in-frame ones, dropping some. The table lists some 32,000 clones, roughly 80% of them singletons, with around a fifth in the top ten. The sample consisted of CD4+ or CD8+ T cells sorted from blood, taken in a trial of the OX40 agonist ivuxolimab. The receptors come from an adult with an advanced solid tumor such as melanoma, head and neck, liver or kidney cancer.

The CDR3 nucleotides are TGTGCCAGCAGCTTACCCTGGGCCTTCACAGATACGCAGTATTTT. Protein: CASSLPWAFTDTQYF. The rearrangement links TRBV7-9 to TRBJ2-3; D is unclear. Germline values: CDR1 SEHNR, CDR2 FQNEAQ (reference sequence). The V end was cut by 2 bases, the J end by 2 bases, with 11 bases between. The CDR3 extends over 15 amino acids.

V usage is TRBV5-1 and J usage is TRBJ2-5; the match to TRBD2 covers 8 bases. The germline V gene has CDR1 SGHRS and CDR2 YFSETQ. The CDR3 length is 14 residues. J gave up 4 bases and V 3 bases, and 5 bases lay outside the gene matches. This CDR3 is CASSSSGLAETQYF. CDR3 DNA sequence: TGCGCCAGCAGCTCCTCCGGACTAGCAGAGACCCAGTACTTC. The whole variable domain, filled in from reference TRBV5-1 and TRBJ2-5, reads KAGVTQTPRYLIKTRGQQVTLSCSPISGHRSVSWYQQTPGQGLQFLFEYFSETQRNKGNFPGRFSGRQFSNSRSEMNVSTLELGDSALYLCASSSSGLAETQYFGPGTRLLVL.

This clone was counted ten times or more. The genes are TRBV7-9 and TRBJ2-7, with a weak D call TRBD2 (6 bases). V was cut by 3 bases and J by 0 bases, with 18 bases left in between. The CDR3 totals 17 residues. Germline CDR1 is SEHNR and CDR2 is FQNEAQ (reference sequence). The CDR3 sequence is CASSFGAEGTSSYEQYF. In DNA form, the CDR3 reads TGTGCCAGCAGCTTTGGGGCGGAGGGGACGAGCTCCTACGAGCAGTACTTC.

The chain joins TRBV29-1 to TRBJ1-3, with D hard to call. With 7 bases removed from V and 0 bases from J, the gap between germline ends came to 7 bases. The CDR3 runs to 12 residues. Germline loops: CDR1 SQVTM, CDR2 ANQGSEA. CDR3 protein: CSAEASGNTIYF. For the CDR3, the DNA is TGCAGCGCCGAGGCCTCTGGAAACACCATATATTTT.

The genes are TRBV7-9 and TRBJ2-3, with D perhaps TRBD2 (6 bases). Trimming pared 7 bases from V and 2 bases from J, leaving 16 bases between. The germline gives CDR1 SEHNR, CDR2 FQNEAQ (reference sequence). CDR3 length: 15 residues. CDR3 protein: CASIGGFLHTDTQYF. CDR3 coding DNA: TGTGCCAGCATAGGAGGGTTTCTTCACACAGATACGCAGTATTTT.